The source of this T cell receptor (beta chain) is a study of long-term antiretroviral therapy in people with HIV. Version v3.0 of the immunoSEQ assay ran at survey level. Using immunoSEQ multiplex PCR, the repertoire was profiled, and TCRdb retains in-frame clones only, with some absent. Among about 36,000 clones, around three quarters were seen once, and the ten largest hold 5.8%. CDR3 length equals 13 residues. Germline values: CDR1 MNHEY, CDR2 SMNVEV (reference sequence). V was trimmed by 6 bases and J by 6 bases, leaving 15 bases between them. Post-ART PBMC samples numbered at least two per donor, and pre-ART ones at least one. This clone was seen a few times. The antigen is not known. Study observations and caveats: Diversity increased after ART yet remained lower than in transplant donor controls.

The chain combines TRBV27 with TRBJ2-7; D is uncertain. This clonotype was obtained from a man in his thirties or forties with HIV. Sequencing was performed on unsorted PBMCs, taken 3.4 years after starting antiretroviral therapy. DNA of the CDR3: TGTGCCAGCAGCTATACGGTCGCGAGCGAGCAGTACTTC. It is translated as CASSYTVASEQYF.